The present entry profiles one TCR beta chain with its context. This specimen comes from a study of blood T cell repertoires in COVID-19. Germline CDR1 and CDR2: SNHLY and FYNNEI. V was pared by 4 bases and J by 4 bases, with 6 bases of the junction left unmatched. CDR3 size: 15 residues. In the original processing: Reference gene primer amplification gave estimated nucleated cell counts. Generated by immunoSEQ multiplex PCR, the TCRdb table keeps only in-frame clones and is missing some. Clone size and the V and J calls come from that table; the DNA yielded D and trimming. The table includes 210,000 or so clones, around 80% detected once.

This chain uses TRBV2 with TRBJ1-3; 8 nucleotides match TRBD1. The sequenced material came from PBMCs or T cells enriched from blood (not recorded which). This clonotype was obtained from a man younger than 45 with acute COVID-19. The chain's CDR3 is CASSGRQGTGNTIYF. The CDR3 coding sequence is TGTGCCAGCAGTGGTCGACAGGGGACCGGAAACACCATATATTTT.